This T cell receptor beta chain was found in a study of blood T cell repertoires in COVID-19. Study information: The cDNA or gDNA used as material had been derived from T cells, B-cell-depleted T cells, or PBMCs.

V gave up 2 bases and J gave up 7 bases, with 11 bases separating them. The CDR3 has 12 amino acids. Germline V gene lookup returns CDR1 GTSNPN and CDR2 SVGIG (reference sequence). Per the original methods: Reference gene primer amplification in the assay estimated nucleated cell counts. Sequencing was performed with immunoSEQ multiplex PCR; in TCRdb, only in-frame clones are kept and a portion is missing. V, J and clone size reflect that table, while D and trimming were determined from the DNA. The table has roughly 70,000 clones, 65% to 85% seen once. The source of this sequence is a woman aged 60-75 years with acute or convalescent COVID-19. Sequenced input: peripheral blood. The chain is built from TRBV30 and TRBJ1-2; weak D call: TRBD1 (6 bases). The CDR3 is CAWSIGQPGYTF. The CDR3, as DNA: TGTGCCTGGAGTATAGGACAGCCTGGCTACACCTTC.